This TCR beta chain was identified in a study of T cell responses to AZD1222 COVID-19 vaccine. The V gene's germline CDR1 is DFQATT and CDR2 SNEGSKA (reference sequence). V was shortened by 5 bases and J by 8 bases, with 7 bases between the two germline ends. The CDR3 contains 10 residues. Of note for this clone: Its antigen is not identified.

Sequencing was performed with immunoSEQ multiplex PCR; in TCRdb, only in-frame clones are kept and a portion is missing. The sample records around 99,000 clones, approximately 90% being singletons. Study-level findings and limits: Possibly, clonal diversity was underestimated; donors were largely white British and included more females.

The specimen was peripheral blood, collected on day 0 of AZD1222 vaccination. This clonotype was obtained from an adult in good health. The chain uses TRBV20-1 and TRBJ2-1; D is ambiguous. Written as DNA, the CDR3 is TGCAGTGCTGGTTTGGATGAGCAGTTCTTC. Translating it yields CSAGLDEQFF.